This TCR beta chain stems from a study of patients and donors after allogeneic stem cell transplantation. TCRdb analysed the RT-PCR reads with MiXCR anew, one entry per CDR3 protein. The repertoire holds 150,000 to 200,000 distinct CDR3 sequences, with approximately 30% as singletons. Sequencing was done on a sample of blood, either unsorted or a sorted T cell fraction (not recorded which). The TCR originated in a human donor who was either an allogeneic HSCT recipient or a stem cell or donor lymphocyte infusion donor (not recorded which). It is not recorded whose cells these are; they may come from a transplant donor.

CDR3 amino acids: CASSYLRKLGYYEQYF. The CDR3 region has the DNA TGTGCCAGCAGTTACCTCCGAAAACTGGGCTACTACGAGCAGTACTTC. The chain has TRBV6-6 and TRBJ2-7; no clear D. Germline loops: CDR1 MNHNY, CDR2 SVGAGI (reference sequence). Trimming left V 2 bases short and J 3 bases short, with 17 bases between. The CDR3 sequence is 16 residues long.